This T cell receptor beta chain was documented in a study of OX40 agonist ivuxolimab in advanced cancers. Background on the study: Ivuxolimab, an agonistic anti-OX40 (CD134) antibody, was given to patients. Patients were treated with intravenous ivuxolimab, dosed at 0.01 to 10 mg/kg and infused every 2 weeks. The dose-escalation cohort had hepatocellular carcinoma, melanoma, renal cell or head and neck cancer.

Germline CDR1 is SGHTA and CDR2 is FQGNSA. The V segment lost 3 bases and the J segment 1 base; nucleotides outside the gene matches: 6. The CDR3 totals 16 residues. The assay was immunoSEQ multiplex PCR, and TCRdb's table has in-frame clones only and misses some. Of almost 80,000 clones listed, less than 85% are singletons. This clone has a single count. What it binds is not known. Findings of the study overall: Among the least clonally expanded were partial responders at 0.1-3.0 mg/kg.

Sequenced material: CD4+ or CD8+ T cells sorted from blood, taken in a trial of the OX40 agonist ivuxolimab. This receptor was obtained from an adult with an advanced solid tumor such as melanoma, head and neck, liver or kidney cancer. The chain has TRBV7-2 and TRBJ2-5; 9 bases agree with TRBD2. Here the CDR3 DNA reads TGTGCCAGCAGCTTGTTTGGCGGGAGGGTCCAAGAGACCCAGTACTTC. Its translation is CASSLFGGRVQETQYF.